One and the same sample provided the 18 T cell receptor beta chains below, sequenced in a study of blood T cell repertoires in COVID-19. This table comes from immunoSEQ multiplex PCR, and its TCRdb copy is limited to in-frame clones, with some not included. The table shows about 240,000 clones, with roughly 80% occurring only once. Sequenced: peripheral blood. The origin of the receptors is a woman over 75 with acute or convalescent COVID-19.

The chain uses TRBV12-5 and TRBJ1-1; TRBD1 agrees at 9 bases. This CDR3 contains 18 residues. CDR1 is LGHNT and CDR2 is FRNRAP in the germline V gene. The V segment lost 0 bases and the J segment 2 bases; nucleotides outside the gene matches: 10. The CDR3 protein is CASGLVLTGGAGNTEAFF. In nucleotides, the CDR3 is TGTGCTAGTGGTTTGGTCCTTACAGGGGGCGCCGGAAACACTGAAGCTTTCTTT.

The chain carries TRBV7-9 and TRBJ2-1; a possible D gene is TRBD1 (6 bases). The germline CDR1 and CDR2 sequences are SEHNR and FQNEAQ (reference sequence). V shed 2 bases and J shed 15 bases, with 17 bases lying between them. The CDR3 runs 13 residues. CDR3 nucleotide sequence: TGTGCCAGCAGCTTAAGGTCTGGGACAAATTCGTTCTTC. Translated, it gives CASSLRSGTNSFF.

This rearrangement joins TRBV5-1 to TRBJ1-4; 7 nucleotides align to TRBD1. Germline V gene sequence: CDR1 SGHRS, CDR2 YFSETQ. J gave up 7 bases and V 0 bases, and 6 bases lay outside the gene matches. The CDR3 is 15 residues long. The CDR3 spells CASSLGTGTVEKLFF. Here the CDR3 DNA reads TGCGCCAGCAGCTTGGGCACCGGGACAGTTGAAAAACTGTTTTTT.

The J gene is TRBJ2-3, the V gene TRBV6-6; 12 positions match TRBD2. With V trimmed by 4 bases and J by 2 bases, 4 bases remained unmatched. Germline values: CDR1 MNHNY, CDR2 SVGAGI (reference sequence). CDR3 length equals 16 residues. The chain's CDR3 is CASSSRTSGATDTQYF. The DNA of the CDR3 is TGTGCCAGCAGTTCCCGGACTAGCGGGGCCACAGATACGCAGTATTTT.

This sequence joins TRBV6-5 and TRBJ2-1; 10 bases agree with TRBD1. V gave up 5 bases and J gave up 15 bases; unmatched junction bases: 10. This CDR3 is 13 amino acids long. The germline V gene encodes CDR1 MNHEY and CDR2 SVGAGI. The CDR3 DNA reads as TGTGCCAGCAGTCCTTGGCGGGACAGGGGTCCGTTCTTC. Protein: CASSPWRDRGPFF.

This chain connects TRBV18 to TRBJ2-5, with D possibly TRBD1 on 6 matching bases. The CDR3 is 12 residues long. Germline CDR1 and CDR2: KGHSH and LQKENI. V lost 8 bases, J lost 2 bases, and 9 bases lay in between. The CDR3 region is CASGRGQETQYF. The CDR3 region has the DNA TGTGCCAGCGGAAGGGGGCAAGAGACCCAGTACTTC.

This clone was observed a handful of times. The V gene is TRBV11-2, the J gene TRBJ1-2, with TRBD1 as a possible D gene (6 bases). The CDR3 consists of 12 residues. V lost 2 bases, J lost 7 bases, and 8 bases lay in between. The V gene's germline CDR1 is SGHAT and CDR2 FQNNGV. The CDR3 is CASSLQGTGYTF. The CDR3 DNA is TGTGCCAGCAGCTTACAGGGGACTGGCTACACCTTC.

The chain recombines TRBV6-5 with TRBJ1-3; D unresolved. V lost 0 bases, J lost 3 bases, and 6 bases lay in between. The CDR3 is 14 amino acids. Germline CDR1 MNHEY, CDR2 SVGAGI. CDR3 region: CASSYSAGGNTIYF. The CDR3 DNA is TGTGCCAGCAGTTACTCTGCCGGTGGAAACACCATATATTTT.

The chain is built from TRBV18 and TRBJ1-3; possibly TRBD1 for D (5 bases). The CDR3 covers 15 residues. The germline V gene has CDR1 KGHSH and CDR2 LQKENI. The V end was cut by 2 bases, the J end by 2 bases, with 10 bases between. The DNA of the CDR3 is TGTGCCAGCTCACCAAATCAGGGTACTGGAAACACCATATATTTT. Translation gives CASSPNQGTGNTIYF.

The V and J genes are TRBV10-3 and TRBJ2-5; TRBD1 might be the D (6 bases). Germline V gene sequence: CDR1 ENHRY, CDR2 SYGVKD. The length of the CDR3 is 14 residues. With 2 bases removed from V and 5 bases from J, the gap between germline ends came to 12 bases. CDR3 bases: TGTGCCATCAGTGAGGAGTCAGGGGTCGAGACCCAGTACTTC. It specifies CAISEESGVETQYF.

The chain combines TRBV6-2 or TRBV6-3 with TRBJ2-7, with 8 bases aligning to TRBD2. V lost 0 bases and J lost 3; bases outside the gene matches: 1. The CDR3 spans 14 residues. The germline CDR1 and CDR2 sequences are MNHEY and SVGEGT. This CDR3 reads CASSYSGGDYEQYF. CDR3 bases: TGTGCCAGCAGTTACTCCGGGGGGGACTACGAGCAGTACTTC.

This chain links TRBV2 with TRBJ1-6; D is uncertain. The germline CDR1 and CDR2 sequences are SNHLY and FYNNEI. CDR3 length: 16 amino acids. Trimming took 5 bases from V and 4 from J, leaving 15 bases between them. CDR3: CASSTREPYYNSPLHF. The DNA for the CDR3 is TGTGCCAGCAGTACCCGGGAGCCCTATTATAATTCACCCCTCCACTTT.

The V call is TRBV21-1, the J call TRBJ2-7; the D segment call TRBD2 is taken from the table without a DNA check. TRBV21-1 counts as a pseudogene. The CDR3 is 14 residues long. In DNA form, the CDR3 reads TGTGCCAGCAGCCCTCGGGAGCAGGGTGGCGAGCAGTACTTC. This encodes CASSPREQGGEQYF.

This clone was seen only a few times. V is TRBV28 and J is TRBJ1-3, with TRBD1 matching over 7 bases. The V segment lost 4 bases and the J segment 1 base; nucleotides outside the gene matches: 7. CDR3 length: 16 amino acids. Germline CDR1 and CDR2: MDHEN and SYDVKM. CDR3 in amino acids: CASSSPTGLSGNTIYF. Here the CDR3 DNA reads TGTGCCAGCAGTTCCCCGACAGGGCTATCTGGAAACACCATATATTTT.

This sequence joins TRBV12-2 and TRBJ1-6; the D call in the table, TRBD1, was not verified against the DNA. TRBV12-2 is termed a pseudogene. This CDR3 comprises 17 residues. The CDR3 reads CASRHAPGQGWNSPLHF. The CDR3 nucleotides read TGTGCAAGTCGTCATGCTCCGGGACAGGGATGGAATTCACCCCTCCACTTT.

J is TRBJ2-5 and V is TRBV5-6, with D maybe TRBD1 (7 bases). V lost 5 bases, J lost 4 bases, and 21 bases lay in between. Germline V gives CDR1 SGHDT, CDR2 YYEEEE. This CDR3 is 16 amino acids long. The CDR3 loop reads CASRLRPSGGGETQYF. CDR3 nucleotide sequence: TGTGCCAGCAGGCTCCGACCATCAGGGGGAGGAGAGACCCAGTACTTC.

This chain links TRBV6-5 with TRBJ2-1; the match to TRBD2 covers 9 bases. The V gene end was trimmed by 2 bases and the J gene end by 6 bases; junction bases not matched to a gene: 8. The CDR3 is made up of 16 amino acids. The germline V gene encodes CDR1 MNHEY and CDR2 SVGAGI. CDR3 amino acids: CASSYPRGGAANEQFF. The DNA of the CDR3 is TGTGCCAGCAGTTACCCTCGCGGGGGGGCGGCCAATGAGCAGTTCTTC.

V and J are TRBV11-2 and TRBJ1-2, with D tentatively TRBD1 (5 bases). The CDR3 loop spans 13 amino acids. The ends were cut back, 5 bases at V and 4 bases at J, with 11 bases in the middle. Germline CDR1 is SGHAT and CDR2 is FQNNGV. CDR3 sequence reads: CASSPDKVYGYTF. The CDR3, as DNA: TGTGCCAGCAGCCCGGACAAGGTCTATGGCTACACCTTC.